Presented here are 3 T cell receptor beta chains from one specimen sequenced in a study of blood T cells in healthy people across ages. For the second PCR, which ran for 7 to 11 cycles, a sample-barcoded 5' primer and a J-beta primer mix were used. TCRdb reprocessed the 5' RACE reads with MiXCR, giving one entry per CDR3 protein. The sample holds 630,000 or so distinct CDR3 sequences, around 32% seen once. Sequencing used blood. Every receptor here comes from a woman aged 80 or over in good health.

The chain employs TRBV20-1 and TRBJ2-7; TRBD2 matches 7 bases. The CDR3 is made up of 12 amino acids. Unmatched junction bases numbered 5, after V lost 1 base and J lost 8 bases. Germline V gene data show CDR1 as DFQATT and CDR2 as SNEGSKA (reference sequence). The CDR3 protein is CSARVQTSQQYF. DNA for the CDR3: TGCAGTGCTAGAGTTCAGACTAGCCAGCAGTACTTC.

A remark on this clonotype: This sequence may be a read error, since a much larger clone differs from it by one base. The V and J genes are TRBV29-1 and TRBJ2-5; the D gene is possibly TRBD2 (6 bases). This CDR3 is built from 13 residues. Germline-derived CDR1 and CDR2 are SQVTM and ANQGSEA. Trimming took off 4 bases at V and 9 bases at J, with 18 bases between the two ends. CDR3 amino acids: CSVVEGWGEPQYF. Here the CDR3 DNA reads TGCAGCGTTGTAGAAGGGTGGGGGGAGCCCCAGTACTTC.

The chain uses TRBV27 and TRBJ2-3; 8 positions match TRBD2. The CDR3 has 18 residues. The V gene end was trimmed by 1 base and the J gene end by 0 bases; junction bases not matched to a gene: 9. CDR1 is MNHEY, CDR2 SMNVEV, per germline (reference sequence). In DNA form, the CDR3 reads TGTGCCAGCAGTTTATTAGGGTTGGCTAGCGGGAGCACAGATACGCAGTATTTT. Amino acid sequence: CASSLLGLASGSTDTQYF.